The 15 T cell receptor beta chains below were found in one sample sequenced in a study of post-analysis software for immune sequencing data. These TCRs are of unknown antigen specificity. Study observations and caveats: Included in a set of a few TRBV segments more frequent in patients than controls were TRBV5-6, TRBV5-1 and TRBV20-1.

Unique molecular identifiers were built into the TCR beta cDNA libraries. TCRdb recomputed calls from the PCR reads with MiXCR, one row per CDR3 protein. This sample has a few hundred thousand distinct CDR3 sequences; roughly 46% occur once, and the top ten carry about 12%. Material: blood. The source is a girl aged 5-17 years with multiple sclerosis.

V is TRBV10-3 and J is TRBJ1-2, with a tentative D call TRBD1 (5 bases). This CDR3 has 14 residues. Between the trimmed V and J ends, which lost 3 bases and 4 bases, there was a span of 12 bases. Germline assignment: CDR1 ENHRY and CDR2 SYGVKD. In DNA, the CDR3 is TGTGCCATCAGTGATAACCGACAGCGCTATGGCTACACCTTC. Its protein product is CAISDNRQRYGYTF.

The V gene is TRBV14, the J gene TRBJ2-7; TRBD2 matches at 9 bases. Germline V lookup: CDR1 SGHDN, CDR2 FVKESK. V was pared by 0 bases and J by 3 bases, with 9 bases of the junction left unmatched. The CDR3 covers 17 residues. CDR3 sequence reads: CASSQDLRTSVNYEQYF. In DNA, the CDR3 is TGTGCCAGCAGCCAAGACCTCCGGACTAGCGTAAACTACGAGCAGTACTTC.

J is TRBJ2-1 and V is TRBV7-3; a weak D match, TRBD1 (5 bases). This CDR3 comprises 13 residues. The germline V gene has CDR1 SGHTA and CDR2 FQGTGA. V lost 4 bases, J lost 12 bases, and 16 bases lay in between. DNA for the CDR3: TGTGCCAGCAGCTCTCTAGGGGAAGTTGGGCAGTTCTTC. It is translated as CASSSLGEVGQFF.

This clonotype was counted between two and nine times. V is TRBV20-1 and J is TRBJ2-2; D perhaps matches TRBD1 (6 bases). The V end was cut by 7 bases, the J end by 0 bases, with 12 bases between. The CDR3 sequence is 14 residues long. Germline CDR1 reads DFQATT; CDR2 reads SNEGSKA (reference sequence). The CDR3, as DNA: TGCAGTGGGACAGATAGGACGAACACCGGGGAGCTGTTTTTT. This encodes CSGTDRTNTGELFF.

This chain joins TRBV5-1 and TRBJ1-1, with D hard to call. The CDR3 totals 13 residues. V lost 4 bases and J 7 bases, leaving 14 bases between the germline ends. Germline V gives CDR1 SGHRS, CDR2 YFSETQ. As DNA, the CDR3 is TGCGCCAGCAGCCGACGAGGTAGAGATGAAGCTTTCTTT. It specifies CASSRRGRDEAFF.

This clonotype appeared a few times. The V gene is TRBV3-1, the J gene TRBJ2-3; D is undetermined. The CDR3 totals 14 residues. Trimming took off 4 bases at V and 1 base at J, with 9 bases between the two ends. CDR1 and CDR2 from the germline V gene are LGHDT and YNNKEL (reference sequence). The CDR3 nucleotides read TGTGCCAGCAGCCGAAGGGTGGGCACAGATACGCAGTATTTT. Protein sequence: CASSRRVGTDTQYF.

This clonotype has more than one count but fewer than ten. The DNA of the CDR3 is TGCGCCAGCAGCTTGGAGGGGATAAACAATGAGCAGTTCTTC. Protein: CASSLEGINNEQFF. This chain links TRBV5-1 with TRBJ2-1; a possible D gene is TRBD1 (5 bases). From germline, CDR1 is SGHRS and CDR2 YFSETQ. V was cut by 0 bases and J by 5 bases, with 9 bases left in between. The CDR3 is 14 amino acids.

The V gene is TRBV4-1, the J gene TRBJ1-2; no clear D. The germline V gene encodes CDR1 MGHRA and CDR2 YSYEKL. V was shortened by 4 bases and J by 4 bases, with 13 bases between the two germline ends. The CDR3 totals 14 residues. The CDR3 DNA is TGCGCCAGCAGCCCCGGACCGGGGATCTATGGCTACACCTTC. Translation gives CASSPGPGIYGYTF.

This clonotype was observed a single time. The chain uses TRBV28 and TRBJ1-2; D remains ambiguous. With 6 bases removed from V and 4 bases from J, the gap between germline ends came to 15 bases. CDR3 size: 14 residues. Germline V gene data show CDR1 as MDHEN and CDR2 as SYDVKM. The CDR3 protein is CASRTSPQVYGYTF. CDR3 sequence (DNA): TGTGCCAGCAGGACTAGCCCCCAGGTCTATGGCTACACCTTC.

This clonotype was counted ten times or more. This chain joins TRBV9 and TRBJ2-3, with TRBD2 as a possible D gene (5 bases). Looked up from germline, CDR1 is SGDLS and CDR2 is YYNGEE. The CDR3 consists of 15 residues. Deletions cut 4 bases from V and 4 bases from J, with 16 bases between. Written as DNA, the CDR3 is TGTGCCAGCAGCCCAGAGGGCCATCCGGCAGATACGCAGTATTTT. It encodes CASSPEGHPADTQYF.

The gene calls are TRBV7-9 and TRBJ1-1; 7 bases agree with TRBD1. The length of the CDR3 is 16 residues. V was pared by 2 bases and J by 3 bases, with 9 bases of the junction left unmatched. Looked up from germline, CDR1 is SEHNR and CDR2 is FQNEAQ (reference sequence). CDR3 nucleotides: TGTGCCAGCAGCTTAAGGGCGGACAGGAGGGACACTGAAGCTTTCTTT. Encoded protein: CASSLRADRRDTEAFF.

The chain joins TRBV7-9 to TRBJ2-3; TRBD2 agrees at 9 bases. From germline, CDR1 is SEHNR and CDR2 FQNEAQ (reference sequence). The CDR3 runs 17 residues. Trimming at V came to 6 bases and at J to 0 bases, leaving 10 bases not matched to a gene. The CDR3 coding sequence is TGTGCCAGCAGGGGAGCCCCTAGCGGGGTTAGCACAGATACGCAGTATTTT. This translates into CASRGAPSGVSTDTQYF. Full variable domain (rest looked up from reference TRBV7-9 and TRBJ2-3): DTGVSQNPRHKITKRGQNVTFRCDPISEHNRLYWYRQTLGQGPEFLTYFQNEAQLEKSRLLSDRFSAERPKGSFSTLEIQRTEQGDSAMYLCASRGAPSGVSTDTQYFGPGTRLTVL.

The CDR3 nucleotides are TGTGCCAGCAGCTTTAGTCTAGCGGGACAAGAGACCCAGTACTTC. Its translation: CASSFSLAGQETQYF. V gene TRBV7-8 combines with J gene TRBJ2-5; 9 positions match TRBD2. The germline V gene has CDR1 SGHVS and CDR2 FQNEAQ. Germline trimming cut 3 bases from V and 2 bases from J; bases unmatched to any gene: 4. The CDR3 spans 15 residues.

The chain uses TRBV30 and TRBJ2-1; 8 bases map to TRBD2. CDR1 GTSNPN and CDR2 SVGIG come from the germline V gene (reference sequence). V shed 4 bases and J 8 bases; nucleotides not matched to a gene: 7. This CDR3 has 13 residues. Here the CDR3 DNA reads TGTGCCTGGATGGCGGGTAGCGGGGATGAGCAGTTCTTC. Amino acid sequence: CAWMAGSGDEQFF. Full variable domain (missing parts from reference TRBV30 and TRBJ2-1): SQTIHQWPATLVQPVGSPLSLECTVEGTSNPNLYWYRQAAGRGLQLLFYSVGIGQISSEVPQNLSASRPQDRQFILSSKKLLLSDSGFYLCAWMAGSGDEQFFGPGTRLTVL.

The chain couples TRBV7-2 to TRBJ2-3; possibly TRBD2 for D (6 bases). Germline values: CDR1 SGHTA, CDR2 FQGNSA. V was pared by 0 bases and J by 6 bases, with 10 bases between. The CDR3 has 14 residues. CDR3 in DNA: TGTGCCAGCAGCTTAGCGGCTGGGAGGGATACGCAGTATTTT. It encodes CASSLAAGRDTQYF.